Below are 21 T cell receptor beta chains sequenced from a single sample in a study of immune cell composition in non-small cell lung cancer. Normal lung was taken at the farthest possible site, at least 3 cm from tumour. Assay: immunoSEQ multiplex PCR; the TCRdb copy retains only in-frame clones and omits some. The table includes thousands of clones, around 71% detected once. The sequencing sample was made of non-adjacent lung tissue. The receptors shown here come from a human donor with non-small cell lung cancer.

The rearrangement uses TRBV7-9 and TRBJ1-2, with a weak D call TRBD1 (6 bases). The CDR3 sequence is 14 residues long. The germline CDR1 and CDR2 sequences are SEHNR and FQNEAQ (reference sequence). V lost 1 base and J 8 bases, leaving 14 bases between the germline ends. The CDR3 DNA is TGTGCCAGCAGCTTAGAGGTGGCCAGGGGAGGCTACACCTTC. Its translation: CASSLEVARGGYTF.

The chain couples TRBV4-2 to TRBJ2-5; TRBD1 agrees at 7 bases. The germline CDR1 and CDR2 sequences are LGHNA and YNFKEQ. The CDR3 extends over 15 amino acids. V dropped 4 bases and J dropped 6; count of bases not matched to a gene: 11. CDR3 nucleotide sequence: TGTGCCAGCAGCCGACTGGGACAGTCAGAACAGACCCAGTACTTC. It codes for CASSRLGQSEQTQYF.

The chain employs TRBV18 and TRBJ2-1, with D possibly TRBD2 on 6 matching bases. V lost 2 bases and J lost 9, with 14 bases in between. The CDR3 loop spans 14 amino acids. CDR1 KGHSH and CDR2 LQKENI come from the germline V gene. CDR3 sequence: CASSPWSTGVEQFF. CDR3 bases: TGTGCCAGCTCACCATGGAGTACGGGGGTTGAGCAGTTCTTC.

The rearrangement uses TRBV7-9 and TRBJ1-1, with D possibly matching TRBD1 (5 bases). Germline V gene data show CDR1 as SEHNR and CDR2 as FQNEAQ (reference sequence). This CDR3 contains 15 residues. V was pared by 2 bases and J by 2 bases, with 12 bases between. Here the CDR3 reads CASSLLGALNTEAFF. The CDR3 DNA sequence: TGTGCCAGCAGCTTACTAGGGGCTCTAAACACTGAAGCTTTCTTT.

The chain joins TRBV29-1 to TRBJ2-3; D is possibly TRBD2 (5 bases). V was trimmed by 7 bases and J by 6 bases, leaving 20 bases between them. The CDR3 is 14 residues long. From germline, CDR1 is SQVTM and CDR2 ANQGSEA. Here the CDR3 reads CSGIESRAGDTQYF. As DNA, the CDR3 is TGCAGCGGTATAGAGTCGCGGGCCGGGGATACGCAGTATTTT.

The chain's CDR3 is CRDPYRDRVYRTTGNTEAFF. The CDR3 bases are TGCAGAGATCCTTACCGGGACAGGGTTTACCGCACGACGGGAAACACTGAAGCTTTCTTT. This sequence joins TRBV29-1 and TRBJ1-1, with TRBD1 matching over 9 bases. Looked up from germline, CDR1 is SQVTM and CDR2 is ANQGSEA. The CDR3 totals 20 residues.

This clone was detected once. The V gene is TRBV4-1, the J gene TRBJ2-3, with D maybe TRBD1 (5 bases). V gave up 4 bases and J gave up 0 bases, with 14 bases separating them. Germline CDR1 reads MGHRA; CDR2 reads YSYEKL. The CDR3 has 16 amino acids. As DNA, the CDR3 is TGCGCCAGCAGCCCAGGGTCCTTGACTAGCACAGATACGCAGTATTTT. This codes for CASSPGSLTSTDTQYF.

The chain combines TRBV4-3 with TRBJ2-5, with 7 bases fitting TRBD1. V dropped 3 bases and J dropped 7; count of bases not matched to a gene: 8. Germline loops: CDR1 LGHNA, CDR2 YSLEER. The CDR3 loop spans 14 amino acids. CDR3 amino acids: CASSQTRTGGTQYF. CDR3 DNA sequence: TGCGCCAGCAGCCAGACAAGGACAGGAGGGACCCAGTACTTC.

V gene TRBV5-1 combines with J gene TRBJ1-2; no definite D call. CDR3 length: 13 residues. Per the germline V gene, CDR1 is SGHRS and CDR2 is YFSETQ. V was pared by 0 bases and J by 8 bases, with 11 bases between. DNA of the CDR3: TGCGCCAGCAGCTTGGAGGGAGTGGGCGGCTACACCTTC. Amino acids: CASSLEGVGGYTF. Supplemented by reference TRBV5-1 and TRBJ1-2, the full variable domain reads KAGVTQTPRYLIKTRGQQVTLSCSPISGHRSVSWYQQTPGQGLQFLFEYFSETQRNKGNFPGRFSGRQFSNSRSEMNVSTLELGDSALYLCASSLEGVGGYTFGSGTRLTVV.

The V gene is TRBV4-2, the J gene TRBJ1-1; 7 nucleotides align to TRBD1. The germline gives CDR1 LGHNA, CDR2 YNFKEQ. CDR3 length: 15 residues. The junction had 9 bases not matched to a gene; V was cut back by 3 bases and J by 5 bases. The CDR3 protein is CASSHTGAEGTEAFF. The DNA of the CDR3 is TGTGCCAGCAGCCATACAGGGGCCGAGGGGACTGAAGCTTTCTTT.

This clone was seen a few times. The chain carries TRBV15 and TRBJ1-6; 8 bases are shared with TRBD1. Germline assignment: CDR1 LNHNV and CDR2 YYDKDF (reference sequence). V was pared by 0 bases and J by 7 bases, with 2 bases of the junction left unmatched. This CDR3 has 15 residues. CDR3 region: CATSRERTGNSPLHF. CDR3 in DNA: TGTGCCACCAGCAGAGAGCGGACAGGGAATTCACCCCTCCACTTT. The whole variable domain, remainder taken from reference TRBV15 and TRBJ1-6, is DAMVIQNPRYQVTQFGKPVTLSCSQTLNHNVMYWYQQKSSQAPKLLFHYYDKDFNNEADTPDNFQSRRPNTSFCFLDIRSPGLGDTAMYLCATSRERTGNSPLHFGNGTRLTVT.

This chain connects TRBV7-2 to TRBJ2-5; a possible D gene is TRBD2 (6 bases). The CDR3 runs 16 residues. Germline V gives CDR1 SGHTA, CDR2 FQGNSA. V dropped 4 bases and J dropped 2 bases, with 17 bases sitting between them. CDR3 DNA sequence: TGTGCCAGCAGCTCAATGCCGGGACTGGGACAAGAGACCCAGTACTTC. It codes for CASSSMPGLGQETQYF.

The V gene is TRBV6-4, the J gene TRBJ1-1; the D is unclear. V was shortened by 4 bases and J by 2 bases, with 8 bases between the two germline ends. CDR3 length: 13 amino acids. Per germline, CDR1 MRHNA and CDR2 SNTAGT. CDR3 in amino acids: CASSGSVNTEAFF. In DNA, the CDR3 is TGTGCCAGCAGTGGTTCAGTAAACACTGAAGCTTTCTTT.

J is TRBJ2-2 and V is TRBV6-5, with a possible D match to TRBD2 (6 bases). This CDR3 region has 14 residues. Germline V lookup: CDR1 MNHEY, CDR2 SVGAGI. V was clipped by 3 bases and J by 6 bases, with 11 bases between them. This chain's CDR3 is CASSYVGGPGELFF. The CDR3 DNA is TGTGCCAGCAGTTATGTGGGGGGACCCGGGGAGCTGTTTTTT.

Regarding this clone: The same CDR3 arises from other DNA sequences in this sample as well. The V and J genes are TRBV5-1 and TRBJ2-7, with D tentatively TRBD1 (6 bases). Trimming left V 1 base short and J 2 bases short, with 10 bases between. The CDR3 is 14 residues long. Germline CDR1 reads SGHRS; CDR2 reads YFSETQ. The CDR3 DNA follows: TGCGCCAGCAGCTTGACAGGACAGACCTACGAGCAGTACTTC. Translating it yields CASSLTGQTYEQYF.

This clone was detected only once. This sequence joins TRBV7-9 and TRBJ2-7; 7 bases match TRBD2. V trimming: 4 bases; J trimming: 2 bases; junction bases outside the gene matches: 2. There are 13 residues in the CDR3. Germline lookup yields CDR1 SEHNR and CDR2 FQNEAQ (reference sequence). The CDR3 here is CASSSSGTYEQYF. DNA of the CDR3: TGTGCCAGCAGCTCTAGCGGAACCTACGAGCAGTACTTC.

This clone was counted between two and nine times. This chain connects TRBV5-1 to TRBJ2-5; D perhaps matches TRBD1 (6 bases). CDR3 length: 14 residues. V lost 4 bases and J 7 bases, leaving 17 bases between the germline ends. Germline-derived CDR1 and CDR2 are SGHRS and YFSETQ. As DNA, the CDR3 is TGCGCCAGCAGCCGGGACATACCCCCAGGGACCCAGTACTTC. Protein sequence: CASSRDIPPGTQYF.

This rearrangement joins TRBV2 to TRBJ2-1, with 7 bases fitting TRBD2. Germline V gives CDR1 SNHLY, CDR2 FYNNEI. J lost 4 bases, V lost 2 bases, and 8 bases had no gene match. The CDR3 runs to 16 residues. The DNA for the CDR3 is TGTGCCAGCAGTGAACCCGGGACTACTCGATACAATGAGCAGTTCTTC. Protein sequence: CASSEPGTTRYNEQFF. Supplemented by reference TRBV2 and TRBJ2-1, the full variable domain reads EPEVTQTPSHQVTQMGQEVILRCVPISNHLYFYWYRQILGQKVEFLVSFYNNEISEKSEIFDDQFSVERPDGSNFTLKIRSTKLEDSAMYFCASSEPGTTRYNEQFFGPGTRLTVL.

This clone was observed a few times. This sequence joins TRBV18 and TRBJ1-1, with D possibly matching TRBD1 (6 bases). The germline V and J ends were trimmed by 3 bases and 1 base, with 6 bases remaining between them. The CDR3 consists of 13 residues. In germline, CDR1 is KGHSH, CDR2 LQKENI. This CDR3 reads CASSPGQNTEAFF. The CDR3 nucleotides are TGTGCCAGCTCACCGGGACAGAACACTGAAGCTTTCTTT.

The rearrangement uses TRBV27 and TRBJ2-5, with D unresolved. Deletions cut 6 bases from V and 4 bases from J, with 6 bases between. The CDR3 loop spans 11 amino acids. The germline CDR1 and CDR2 sequences are MNHEY and SMNVEV (reference sequence). Here the CDR3 reads CASSLGETQYF. The CDR3 DNA reads TGTGCCAGCAGCCTAGGAGAGACCCAGTACTTC.

This clone was detected a few times. The V call is TRBV4-2, the J call TRBJ1-6, with 9 bases identical to TRBD1. The CDR3 sequence is 15 residues long. Germline V CDR1 and CDR2: LGHNA, YNFKEQ. The V and J ends lost 4 bases and 10 bases, in that order; junction bases with no gene match: 8. The CDR3 protein is CASSPRDRDRSPLHF. Here the CDR3 DNA reads TGTGCCAGCAGCCCCCGGGACAGGGATCGGTCACCCCTCCACTTT.